This TCR beta chain appears in the sequencing data of a study of beta chain features in type 1 diabetes. Remarks on this clone: Other DNA sequences in this sample translate to the same CDR3.

Expressed TCRB transcripts got sequenced, as all isolated RNA was reverse transcribed. The protocol was immunoSEQ multiplex PCR, while the TCRdb copy is restricted to in-frame clones and leaves out a portion. Here the sample spans roughly 140,000 clones, under 60% being singletons. The CDR3 is 13 residues long. Germline values: CDR1 GTSNPN, CDR2 SVGIG (reference sequence). With 0 bases removed from V and 1 base from J, the gap between germline ends came to 7 bases. This chain connects TRBV30 to TRBJ2-7, with D maybe TRBD2 (5 bases). The origin of this receptor is a man between 18 and 29 years old in good health. Sequencing was performed on Tregs from blood. The CDR3 coding sequence is TGTGCCTGGAGTGTAGGACTGTCCTACGAGCAGTACTTC. Protein product: CAWSVGLSYEQYF.